Sequencing of this TCR beta chain was carried out in a study of identical twins. This clonotype appeared many times. Germline V CDR1 and CDR2: SGHRS, YFSETQ. The CDR3 covers 11 residues. The ends were cut back, 6 bases at V and 5 bases at J, with 8 bases in the middle. A universal primer site came from template switching; cDNA carried unique molecular identifiers. A single record per CDR3 protein comes from TCRdb applying MiXCR to the 5' RACE reads. The table includes under 350,000 distinct CDR3 sequences, nearly 9.5% detected once. These data are also associated with another study on yellow fever vaccine responses in identical twins.

Sequencing input: CD8+ T cells sorted from blood. This TCR was recovered from a woman in her late teens or twenties in good health. The rearrangement joins TRBV5-1 to TRBJ2-5; D gene uncertain. CDR3 residues: CASTMGETQYF. The CDR3 DNA reads TGCGCCAGCACGATGGGGGAGACCCAGTACTTC.